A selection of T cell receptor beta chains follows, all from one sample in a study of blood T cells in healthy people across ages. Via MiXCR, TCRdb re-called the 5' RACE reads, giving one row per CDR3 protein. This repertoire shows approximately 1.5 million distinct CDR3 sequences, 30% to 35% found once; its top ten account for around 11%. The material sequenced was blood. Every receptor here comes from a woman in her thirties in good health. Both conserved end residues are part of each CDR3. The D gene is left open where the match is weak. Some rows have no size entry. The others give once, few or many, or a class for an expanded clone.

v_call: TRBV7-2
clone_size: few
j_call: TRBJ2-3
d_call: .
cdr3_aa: CASSPRSPRTDTQYF
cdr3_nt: TGTGCCAGCAGCCCCCGGTCACCCAGGACAGATACGCAGTATTTT

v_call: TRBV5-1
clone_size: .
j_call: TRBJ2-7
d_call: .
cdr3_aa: CASSVATAYEQYF
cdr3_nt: TGCGCCAGCAGCGTCGCCACCGCCTACGAGCAGTACTTC

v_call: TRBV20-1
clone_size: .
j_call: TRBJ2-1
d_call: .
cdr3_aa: CSARRETGEQFF
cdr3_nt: TGCAGTGCTAGGAGGGAAACGGGTGAGCAGTTCTTC

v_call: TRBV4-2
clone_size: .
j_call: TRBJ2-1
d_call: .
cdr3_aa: CTSSQDLEGLMEQFF
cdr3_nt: TGTACCAGCAGCCAAGATCTGGAGGGACTCATGGAGCAGTTCTTC

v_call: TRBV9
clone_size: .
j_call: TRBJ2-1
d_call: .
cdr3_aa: CASSVGGWGAGTYNEQFF
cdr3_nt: TGTGCCAGCAGCGTAGGAGGATGGGGCGCGGGGACCTACAATGAGCAGTTCTTC

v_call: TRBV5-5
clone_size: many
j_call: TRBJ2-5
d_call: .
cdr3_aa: CASSLAAEVQETQYF
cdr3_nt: TGTGCCAGCAGCTTGGCGGCCGAAGTTCAAGAGACCCAGTACTTC

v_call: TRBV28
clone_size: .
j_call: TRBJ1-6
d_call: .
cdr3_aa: CASSFFPGPLSSPLHF
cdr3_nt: TGTGCCAGCAGTTTCTTCCCGGGACCGCTGAGTTCACCCCTCCACTTT

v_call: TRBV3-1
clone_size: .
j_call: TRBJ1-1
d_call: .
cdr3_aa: CASSQDRWGWGNTEAFF
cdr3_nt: TGTGCCAGCAGCCAAGATCGATGGGGGTGGGGGAACACTGAAGCTTTCTTT

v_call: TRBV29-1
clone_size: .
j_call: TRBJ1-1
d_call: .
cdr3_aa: CSVARQMNTEAFF
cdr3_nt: TGCAGCGTGGCTAGACAGATGAACACTGAAGCTTTCTTT

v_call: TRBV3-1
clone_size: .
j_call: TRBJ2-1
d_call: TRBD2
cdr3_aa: CAGSPQLAVSYNEQFF
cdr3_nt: TGTGCCGGCAGCCCGCAACTAGCGGTCTCCTACAATGAGCAGTTCTTC

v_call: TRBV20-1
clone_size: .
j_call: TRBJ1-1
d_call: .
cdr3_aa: CSARESPIHTEAFF
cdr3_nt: TGCAGTGCTAGAGAAAGCCCCATACACACTGAAGCTTTCTTT

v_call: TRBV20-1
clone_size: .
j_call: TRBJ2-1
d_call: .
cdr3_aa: CSARDPEGGLLYNEQFF
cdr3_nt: TGCAGTGCTAGAGATCCTGAAGGGGGTCTACTCTACAATGAGCAGTTCTTC

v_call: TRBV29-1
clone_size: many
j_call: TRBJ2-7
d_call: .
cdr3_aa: CSVGESTYEQYF
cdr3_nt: TGCAGCGTGGGGGAGTCAACCTACGAGCAGTACTTC

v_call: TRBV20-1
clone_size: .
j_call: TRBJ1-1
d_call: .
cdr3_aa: CSAYPQGSEAFF
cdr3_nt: TGCAGTGCTTACCCCCAGGGCTCTGAAGCTTTCTTT

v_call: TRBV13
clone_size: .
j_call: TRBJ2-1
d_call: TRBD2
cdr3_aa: CASSFSGGAWYNEQFF
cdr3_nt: TGTGCCAGCAGCTTTAGCGGGGGGGCCTGGTACAATGAGCAGTTCTTC

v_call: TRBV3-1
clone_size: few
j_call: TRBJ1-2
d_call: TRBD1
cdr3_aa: CASSQDTGGIGYTF
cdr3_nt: TGTGCCAGCAGCCAAGATACAGGGGGCATCGGCTACACCTTC

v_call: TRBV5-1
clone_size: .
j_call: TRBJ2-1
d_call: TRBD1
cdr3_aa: CASSLVGQDYNEQFF
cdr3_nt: TGCGCCAGCAGCTTGGTGGGACAGGATTACAATGAGCAGTTCTTC

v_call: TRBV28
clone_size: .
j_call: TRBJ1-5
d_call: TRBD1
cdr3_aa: CASSLSSGGGQPQHF
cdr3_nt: TGTGCCAGCAGTTTGTCGTCAGGGGGTGGTCAGCCCCAGCATTTT

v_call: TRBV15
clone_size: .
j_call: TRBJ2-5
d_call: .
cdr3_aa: CATSRDSSGTGQETQYF
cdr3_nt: TGTGCCACCAGCAGAGATTCCTCGGGAACAGGTCAAGAGACCCAGTACTTC

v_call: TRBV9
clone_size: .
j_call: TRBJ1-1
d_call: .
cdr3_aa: CASSVGTAVGIEAFF
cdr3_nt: TGTGCCAGCAGCGTAGGGACAGCCGTGGGGATCGAAGCTTTCTTT

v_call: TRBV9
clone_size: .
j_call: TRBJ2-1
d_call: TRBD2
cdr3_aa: CASGASVAGGYNEQFF
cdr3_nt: TGTGCCAGCGGCGCGAGTGTAGCGGGGGGCTACAATGAGCAGTTCTTC

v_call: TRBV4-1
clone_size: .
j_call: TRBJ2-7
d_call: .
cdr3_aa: CASSQAWGNSYEQYF
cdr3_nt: TGCGCCAGCAGCCAAGCTTGGGGCAATTCCTACGAGCAGTACTTC

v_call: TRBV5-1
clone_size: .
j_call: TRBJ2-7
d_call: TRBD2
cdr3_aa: CASSPGTGGGHPYEQYF
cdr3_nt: TGCGCCAGCAGCCCTGGGACTGGCGGGGGGCACCCCTACGAGCAGTACTTC

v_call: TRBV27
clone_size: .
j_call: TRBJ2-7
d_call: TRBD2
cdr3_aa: CASSRGSGTSYNEQYF
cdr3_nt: TGTGCCAGCAGTCGGGGTAGCGGGACCTCCTACAATGAGCAGTACTTC